One T cell receptor beta chain is described in this entry. Its target is not known. The data derive from a study of OX40 agonist ivuxolimab in advanced cancers. Study-level points and caveats: Both blood CD4+ and CD8+ T cells showed clonal growth by week 6 at 0.1 to 3.0 mg/kg. Certain nonresponders additionally had low normalized T-cell clonal expansion.

The repertoire was sequenced with immunoSEQ multiplex PCR; TCRdb's copy has only in-frame clones and lacks some. This sample has 65,000 to 75,000 clones, with around 85% found just once. The V end lost 1 base, the J end lost 5 bases, and 11 bases lay between the germline ends. Germline CDR1 and CDR2: LGHNA and YNFKEQ. The CDR3 sequence is 14 residues long. On cycle 4 day 1 and cycle 7 day 1, as well as at baseline, blood was sampled. Here the sequenced sample was CD4+ or CD8+ T cells sorted from blood, taken in a trial of the OX40 agonist ivuxolimab. The genes are TRBV4-2 and TRBJ1-1; D is possibly TRBD1 (6 bases). The clonotype comes from an adult with an advanced solid tumor such as melanoma, head and neck, liver or kidney cancer. The CDR3 sequence: CASSQGRGWTEAFF. DNA of the CDR3: TGTGCCAGCAGCCAAGGCAGGGGTTGGACTGAAGCTTTCTTT.